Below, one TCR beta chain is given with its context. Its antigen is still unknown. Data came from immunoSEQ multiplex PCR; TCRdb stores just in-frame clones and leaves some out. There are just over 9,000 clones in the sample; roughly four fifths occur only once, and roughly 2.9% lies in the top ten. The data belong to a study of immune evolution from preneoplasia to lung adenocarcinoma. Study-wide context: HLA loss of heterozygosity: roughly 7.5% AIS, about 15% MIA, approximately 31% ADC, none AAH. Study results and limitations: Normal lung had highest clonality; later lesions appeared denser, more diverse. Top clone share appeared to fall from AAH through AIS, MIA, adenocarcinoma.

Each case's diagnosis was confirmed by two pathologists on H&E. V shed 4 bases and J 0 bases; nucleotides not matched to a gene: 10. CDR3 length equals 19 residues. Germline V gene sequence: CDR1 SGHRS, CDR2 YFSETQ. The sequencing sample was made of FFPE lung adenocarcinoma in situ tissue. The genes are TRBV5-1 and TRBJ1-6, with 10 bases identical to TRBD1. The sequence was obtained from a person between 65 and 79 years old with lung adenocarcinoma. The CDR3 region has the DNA TGCGCCAGCAGCATCCGGGACAGGGGCGCTAGCTCCTATAATTCACCCCTCCACTTT. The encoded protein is CASSIRDRGASSYNSPLHF.